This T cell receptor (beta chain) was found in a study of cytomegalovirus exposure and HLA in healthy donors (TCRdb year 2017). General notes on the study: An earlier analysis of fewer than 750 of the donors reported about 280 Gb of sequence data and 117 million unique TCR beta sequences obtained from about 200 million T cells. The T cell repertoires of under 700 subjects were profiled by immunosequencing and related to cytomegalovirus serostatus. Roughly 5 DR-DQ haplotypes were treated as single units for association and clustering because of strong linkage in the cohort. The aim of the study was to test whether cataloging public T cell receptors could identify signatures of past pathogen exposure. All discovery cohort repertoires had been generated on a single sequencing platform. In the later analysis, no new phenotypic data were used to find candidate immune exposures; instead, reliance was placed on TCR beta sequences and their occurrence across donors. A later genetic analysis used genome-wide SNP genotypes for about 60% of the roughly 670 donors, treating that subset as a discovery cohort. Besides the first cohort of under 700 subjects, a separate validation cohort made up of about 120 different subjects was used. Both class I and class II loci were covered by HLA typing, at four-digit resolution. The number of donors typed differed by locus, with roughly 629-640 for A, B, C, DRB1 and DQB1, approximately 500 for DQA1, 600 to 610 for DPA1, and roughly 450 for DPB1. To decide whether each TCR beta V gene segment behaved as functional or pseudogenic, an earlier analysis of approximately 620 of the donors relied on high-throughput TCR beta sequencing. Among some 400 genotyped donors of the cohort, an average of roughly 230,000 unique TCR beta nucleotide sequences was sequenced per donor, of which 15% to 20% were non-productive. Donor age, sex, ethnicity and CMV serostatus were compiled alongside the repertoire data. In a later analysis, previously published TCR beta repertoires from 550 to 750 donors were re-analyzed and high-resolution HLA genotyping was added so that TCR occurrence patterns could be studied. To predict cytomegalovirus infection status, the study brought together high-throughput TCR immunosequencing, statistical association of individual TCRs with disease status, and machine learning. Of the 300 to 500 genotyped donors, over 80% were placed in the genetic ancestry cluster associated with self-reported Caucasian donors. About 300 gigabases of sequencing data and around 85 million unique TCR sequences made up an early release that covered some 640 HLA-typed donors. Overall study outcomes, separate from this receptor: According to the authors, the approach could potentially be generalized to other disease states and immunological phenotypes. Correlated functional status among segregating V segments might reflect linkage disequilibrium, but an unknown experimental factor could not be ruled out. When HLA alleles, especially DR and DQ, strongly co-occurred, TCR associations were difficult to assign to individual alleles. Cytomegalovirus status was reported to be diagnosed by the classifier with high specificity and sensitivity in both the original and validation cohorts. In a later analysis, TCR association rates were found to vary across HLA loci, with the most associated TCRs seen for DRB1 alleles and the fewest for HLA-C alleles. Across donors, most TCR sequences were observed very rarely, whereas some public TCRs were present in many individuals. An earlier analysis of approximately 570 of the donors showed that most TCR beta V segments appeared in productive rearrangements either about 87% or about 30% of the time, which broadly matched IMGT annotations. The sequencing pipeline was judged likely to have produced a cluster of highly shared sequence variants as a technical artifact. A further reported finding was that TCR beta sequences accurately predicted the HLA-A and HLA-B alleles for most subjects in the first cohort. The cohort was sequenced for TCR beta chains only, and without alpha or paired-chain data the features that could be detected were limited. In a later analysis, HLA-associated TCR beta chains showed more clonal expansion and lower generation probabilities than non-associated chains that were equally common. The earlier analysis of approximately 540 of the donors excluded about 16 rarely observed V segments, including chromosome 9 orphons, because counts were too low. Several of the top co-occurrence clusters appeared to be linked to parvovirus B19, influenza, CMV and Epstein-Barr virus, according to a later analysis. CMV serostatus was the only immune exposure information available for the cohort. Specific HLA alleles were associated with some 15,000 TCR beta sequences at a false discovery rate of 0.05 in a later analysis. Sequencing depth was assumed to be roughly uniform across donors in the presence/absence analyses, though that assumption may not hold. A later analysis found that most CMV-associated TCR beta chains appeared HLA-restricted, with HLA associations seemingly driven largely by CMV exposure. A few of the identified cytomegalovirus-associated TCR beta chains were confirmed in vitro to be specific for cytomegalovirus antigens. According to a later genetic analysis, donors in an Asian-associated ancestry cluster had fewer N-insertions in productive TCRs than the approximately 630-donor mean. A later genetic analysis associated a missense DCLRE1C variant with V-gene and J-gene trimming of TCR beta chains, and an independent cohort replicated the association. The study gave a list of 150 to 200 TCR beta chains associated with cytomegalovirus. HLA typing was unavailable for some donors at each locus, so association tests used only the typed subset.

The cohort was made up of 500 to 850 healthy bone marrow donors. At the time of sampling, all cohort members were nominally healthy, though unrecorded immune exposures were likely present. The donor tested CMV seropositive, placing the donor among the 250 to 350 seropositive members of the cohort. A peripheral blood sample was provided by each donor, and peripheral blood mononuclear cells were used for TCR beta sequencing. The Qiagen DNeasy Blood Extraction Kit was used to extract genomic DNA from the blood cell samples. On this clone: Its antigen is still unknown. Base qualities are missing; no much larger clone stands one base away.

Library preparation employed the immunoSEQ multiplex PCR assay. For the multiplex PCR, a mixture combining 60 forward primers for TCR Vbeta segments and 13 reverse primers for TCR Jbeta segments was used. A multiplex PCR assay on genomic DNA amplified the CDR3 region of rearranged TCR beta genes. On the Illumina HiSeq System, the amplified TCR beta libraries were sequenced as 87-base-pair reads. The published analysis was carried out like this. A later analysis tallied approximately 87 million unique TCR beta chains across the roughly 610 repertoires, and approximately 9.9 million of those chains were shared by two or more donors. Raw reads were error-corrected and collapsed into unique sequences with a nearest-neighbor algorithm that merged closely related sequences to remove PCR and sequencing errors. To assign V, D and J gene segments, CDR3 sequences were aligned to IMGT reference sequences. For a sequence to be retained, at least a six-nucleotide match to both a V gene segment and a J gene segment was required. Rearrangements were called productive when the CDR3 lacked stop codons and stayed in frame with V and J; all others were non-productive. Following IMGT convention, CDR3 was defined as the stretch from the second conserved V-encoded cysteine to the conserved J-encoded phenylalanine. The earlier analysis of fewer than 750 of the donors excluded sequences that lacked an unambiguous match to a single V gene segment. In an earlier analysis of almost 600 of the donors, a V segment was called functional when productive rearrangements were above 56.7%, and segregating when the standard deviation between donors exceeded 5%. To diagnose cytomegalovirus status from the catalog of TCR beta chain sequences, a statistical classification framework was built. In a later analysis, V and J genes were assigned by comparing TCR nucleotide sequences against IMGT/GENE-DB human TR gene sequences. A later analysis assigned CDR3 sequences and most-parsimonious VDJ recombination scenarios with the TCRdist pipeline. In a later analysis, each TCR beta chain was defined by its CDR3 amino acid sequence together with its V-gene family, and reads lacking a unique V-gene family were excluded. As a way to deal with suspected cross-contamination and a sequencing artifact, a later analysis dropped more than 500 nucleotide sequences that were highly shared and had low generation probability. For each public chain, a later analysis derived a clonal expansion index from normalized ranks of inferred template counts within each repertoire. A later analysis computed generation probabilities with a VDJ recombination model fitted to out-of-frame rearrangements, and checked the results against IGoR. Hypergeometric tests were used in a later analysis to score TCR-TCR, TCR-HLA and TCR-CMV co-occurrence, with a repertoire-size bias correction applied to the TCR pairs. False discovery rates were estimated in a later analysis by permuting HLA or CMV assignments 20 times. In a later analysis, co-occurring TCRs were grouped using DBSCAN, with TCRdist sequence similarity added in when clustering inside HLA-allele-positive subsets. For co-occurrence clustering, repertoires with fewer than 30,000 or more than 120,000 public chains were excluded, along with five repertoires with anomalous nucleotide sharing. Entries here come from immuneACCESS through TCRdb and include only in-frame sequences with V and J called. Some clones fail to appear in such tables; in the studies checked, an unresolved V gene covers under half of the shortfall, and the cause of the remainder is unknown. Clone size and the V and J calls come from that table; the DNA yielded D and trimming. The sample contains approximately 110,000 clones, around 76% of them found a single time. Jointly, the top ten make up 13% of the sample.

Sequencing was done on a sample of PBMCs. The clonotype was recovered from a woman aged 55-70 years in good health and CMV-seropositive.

The sequenced DNA is TGCAGCGTTGCCGGCCGGGGGATTAACTCCTACGAGCAGTACTTC. This is translated as CSVAGRGINSYEQYF. The chain links TRBV29-1 with TRBJ2-7, and perhaps TRBD2 as D gene, on 6 matching bases. CDR1 and CDR2 (SQVTM, ANQGSEA) derive from the germline V gene. Between the V and J ends, shortened by 4 bases and 0 bases respectively, the junction contains 16 bases. The CDR3, cysteine through phenylalanine, is 15 amino acids long. Kept here is only the CDR3 DNA, which spans 45 bases and is read in frame from base 1.